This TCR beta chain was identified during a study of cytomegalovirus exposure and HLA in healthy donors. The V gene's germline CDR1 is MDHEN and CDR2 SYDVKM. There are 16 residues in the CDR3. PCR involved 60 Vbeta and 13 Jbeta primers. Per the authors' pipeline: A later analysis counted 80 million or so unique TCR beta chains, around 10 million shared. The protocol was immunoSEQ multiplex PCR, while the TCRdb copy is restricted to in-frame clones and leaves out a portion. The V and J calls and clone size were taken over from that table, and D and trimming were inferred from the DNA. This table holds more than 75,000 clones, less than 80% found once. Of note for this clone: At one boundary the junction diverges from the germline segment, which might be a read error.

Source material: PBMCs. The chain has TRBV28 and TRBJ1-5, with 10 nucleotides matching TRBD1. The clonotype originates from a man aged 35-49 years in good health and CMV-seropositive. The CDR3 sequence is CASSSWRGTGAQPQHF. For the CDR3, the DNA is TGTGCCAGTAGTTCCTGGCGGGGGACAGGGGCTCAGCCCCAGCATTTT. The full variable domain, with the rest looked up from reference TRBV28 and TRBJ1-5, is DVKVTQSSRYLVKRTGEKVFLECVQDMDHENMFWYRQDPGLGLRLIYFSYDVKMKEKGDIPEGYSVSREKKERFSLILESASTNQTSMYLCASSSWRGTGAQPQHFGDGTRLSIL.